The source of this T cell receptor (beta chain) is a study of T cells in Graves' hyperthyroidism and ophthalmopathy. This clonotype was observed a few times. The CDR3 consists of 13 residues. Germline V lookup: CDR1 ENHRY, CDR2 SYGVKD. Trimming cost V 8 bases and J 2 bases, with 9 bases left between them. RNA transcripts provided the source from which TCR beta CDR3 regions were amplified. The HTBI set primed first-round TCR CDR3 RT-PCR. Via MiXCR, TCRdb re-called the multiplex PCR reads, giving one row per CDR3 protein. The table records about 580,000 distinct CDR3 sequences, 11% to 15% of them present only once.

J is TRBJ1-4 and V is TRBV10-3, with D possibly TRBD1 on 5 matching bases. The sample comprised blood. The origin of this receptor is a woman aged 30 to 39 with Graves' hyperthyroidism that later progressed to Graves' ophthalmopathy. The CDR3 protein is CAIGGSTNEKLFF. In nucleotides, the CDR3 is TGTGCCATCGGGGGTTCGACTAATGAAAAACTGTTTTTT.